This note documents a single T cell receptor beta chain sequence. With 7 bases clipped from V and 4 bases from J, the junction kept 15 bases outside the gene matches. Germline V lookup: CDR1 SQVTM, CDR2 ANQGSEA. This CDR3 region has 15 residues. TCRdb keeps only in-frame clones here, not all; method: immunoSEQ multiplex PCR. Of roughly 200,000 clones detected, more than 80% appear once; the ten largest clones hold just under 8.5%. This sample is part of a study of blood T cell repertoires in COVID-19. Overall study context: Whether acute or convalescent, the COVID-19 samples came from the United States, Italy and Spain.

Input material: peripheral blood. The chain is built from TRBV29-1 and TRBJ2-5; 7 positions match TRBD2. The sequence derives from a woman aged 60 to 75 with acute or convalescent COVID-19. Here the CDR3 DNA reads TGCAGCGGGAGGTTGAGGCGGGAGCAGGGAGAGACCCAGTACTTC. As protein: CSGRLRREQGETQYF. Variable domain in full (rest from reference TRBV29-1 and TRBJ2-5): SAVISQKPSRDICQRGTSLTIQCQVDSQVTMMFWYRQQPGQSLTLIATANQGSEATYESGFVIDKFPISRPNLTFSTLTVSNMSPEDSSIYLCSGRLRREQGETQYFGPGTRLLVL.